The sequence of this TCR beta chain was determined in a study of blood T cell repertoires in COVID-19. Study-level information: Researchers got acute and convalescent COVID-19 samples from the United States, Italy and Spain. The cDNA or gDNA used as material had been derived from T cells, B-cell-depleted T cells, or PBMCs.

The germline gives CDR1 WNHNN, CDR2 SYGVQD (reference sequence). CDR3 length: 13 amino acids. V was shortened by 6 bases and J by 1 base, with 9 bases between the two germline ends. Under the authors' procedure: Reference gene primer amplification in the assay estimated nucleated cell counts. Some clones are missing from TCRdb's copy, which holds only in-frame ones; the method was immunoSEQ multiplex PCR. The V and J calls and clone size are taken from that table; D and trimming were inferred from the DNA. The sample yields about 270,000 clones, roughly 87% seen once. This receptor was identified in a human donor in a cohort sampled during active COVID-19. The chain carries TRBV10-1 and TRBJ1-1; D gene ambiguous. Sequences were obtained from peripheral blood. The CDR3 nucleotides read TGCGCCAGCAGCTATCGGAGGAACACTGAAGCTTTCTTT. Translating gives CASSYRRNTEAFF.